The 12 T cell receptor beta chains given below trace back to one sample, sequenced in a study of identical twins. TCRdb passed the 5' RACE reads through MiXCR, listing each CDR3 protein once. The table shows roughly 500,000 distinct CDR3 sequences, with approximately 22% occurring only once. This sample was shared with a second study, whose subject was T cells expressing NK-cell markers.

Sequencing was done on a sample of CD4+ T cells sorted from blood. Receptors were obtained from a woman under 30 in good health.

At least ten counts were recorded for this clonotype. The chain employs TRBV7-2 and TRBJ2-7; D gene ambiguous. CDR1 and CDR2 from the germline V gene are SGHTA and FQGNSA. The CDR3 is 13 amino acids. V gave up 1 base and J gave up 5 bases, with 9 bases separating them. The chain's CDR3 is CASSLVLIHEQYF. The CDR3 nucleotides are TGTGCCAGCAGCTTAGTGTTGATTCACGAGCAGTACTTC.

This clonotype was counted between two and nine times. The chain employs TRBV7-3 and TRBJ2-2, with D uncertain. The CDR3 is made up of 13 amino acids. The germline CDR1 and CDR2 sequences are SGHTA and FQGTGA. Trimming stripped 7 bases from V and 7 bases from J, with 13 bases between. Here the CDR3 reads CASTPRAGGELFF. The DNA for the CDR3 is TGTGCCAGCACCCCTCGAGCTGGCGGGGAGCTGTTTTTT.

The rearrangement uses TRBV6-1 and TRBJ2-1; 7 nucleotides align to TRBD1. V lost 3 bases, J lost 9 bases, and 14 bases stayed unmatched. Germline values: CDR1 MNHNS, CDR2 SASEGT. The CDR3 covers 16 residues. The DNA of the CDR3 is TGTGCCAGCAGTGATGCTTGGACAGGCCCCAACTTTGAGCAGTTCTTC. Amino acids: CASSDAWTGPNFEQFF.

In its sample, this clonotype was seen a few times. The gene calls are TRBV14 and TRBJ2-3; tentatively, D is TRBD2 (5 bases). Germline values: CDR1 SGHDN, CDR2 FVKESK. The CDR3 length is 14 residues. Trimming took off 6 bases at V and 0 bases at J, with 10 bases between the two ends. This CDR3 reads CASSGGFSTDTQYF. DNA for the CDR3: TGTGCCAGCAGTGGCGGGTTTAGCACAGATACGCAGTATTTT.

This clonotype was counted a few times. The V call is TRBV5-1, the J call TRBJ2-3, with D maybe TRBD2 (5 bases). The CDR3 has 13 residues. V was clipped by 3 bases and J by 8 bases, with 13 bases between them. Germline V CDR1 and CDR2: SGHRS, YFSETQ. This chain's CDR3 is CASSYGVGSTQYF. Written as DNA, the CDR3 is TGCGCCAGCAGCTACGGGGTCGGTAGTACGCAGTATTTT.

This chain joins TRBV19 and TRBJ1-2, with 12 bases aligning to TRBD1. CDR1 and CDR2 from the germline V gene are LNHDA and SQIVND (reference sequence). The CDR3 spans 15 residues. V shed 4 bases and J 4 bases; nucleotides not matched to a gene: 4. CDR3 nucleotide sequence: TGTGCCAGTAGTAACCGGGACAGGGGGCTCTATGGCTACACCTTC. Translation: CASSNRDRGLYGYTF. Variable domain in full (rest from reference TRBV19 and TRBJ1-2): DGGITQSPKYLFRKEGQNVTLSCEQNLNHDAMYWYRQDPGQGLRLIYYSQIVNDFQKGDIAEGYSVSREKKESFPLTVTSAQKNPTAFYLCASSNRDRGLYGYTFGSGTRLTVV.

The CDR3 protein is CASSFTPTATQETQYF. CDR3 in DNA: TGCGCCAGCAGCTTTACTCCGACAGCGACCCAAGAGACCCAGTACTTC. This chain connects TRBV5-1 to TRBJ2-5; possibly TRBD1 for D (5 bases). The V gene lost 2 bases and the J gene lost 1 base, with 15 bases spanning the gap. CDR1 and CDR2 from the germline V gene are SGHRS and YFSETQ. CDR3 length: 16 residues. Drawing the rest from reference TRBV5-1 and TRBJ2-5, the complete variable domain is KAGVTQTPRYLIKTRGQQVTLSCSPISGHRSVSWYQQTPGQGLQFLFEYFSETQRNKGNFPGRFSGRQFSNSRSEMNVSTLELGDSALYLCASSFTPTATQETQYFGPGTRLLVL.

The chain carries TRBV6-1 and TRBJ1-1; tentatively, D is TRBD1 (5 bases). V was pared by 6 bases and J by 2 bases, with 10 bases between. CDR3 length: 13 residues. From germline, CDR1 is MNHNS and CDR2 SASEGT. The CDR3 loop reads CASRMTVNTEAFF. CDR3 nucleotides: TGTGCCAGCAGAATGACAGTTAACACTGAAGCTTTCTTT.

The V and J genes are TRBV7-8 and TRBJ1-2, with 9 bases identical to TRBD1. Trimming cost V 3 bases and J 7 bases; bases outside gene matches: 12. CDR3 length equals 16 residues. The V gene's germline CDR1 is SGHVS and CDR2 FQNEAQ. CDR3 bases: TGTGCCAGCAGCTTGACGCTTACAGGGGGCTGGGGTGGCTACACCTTC. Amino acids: CASSLTLTGGWGGYTF.

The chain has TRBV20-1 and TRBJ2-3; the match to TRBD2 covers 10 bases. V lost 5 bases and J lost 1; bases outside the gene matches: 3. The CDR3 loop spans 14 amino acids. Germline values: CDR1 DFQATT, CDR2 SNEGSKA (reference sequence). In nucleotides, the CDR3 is TGCAGTGCTCACGGGACTAGCGGCACAGATACGCAGTATTTT. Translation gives CSAHGTSGTDTQYF.

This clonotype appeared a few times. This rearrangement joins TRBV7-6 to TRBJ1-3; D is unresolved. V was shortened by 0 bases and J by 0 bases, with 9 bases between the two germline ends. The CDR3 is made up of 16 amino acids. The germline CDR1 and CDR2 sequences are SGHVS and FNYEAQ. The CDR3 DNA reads TGTGCCAGCAGCTTAGCGCCGGTTAACTCTGGAAACACCATATATTTT. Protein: CASSLAPVNSGNTIYF.

The CDR3 protein is CASSHIRTGGEVTQYF. CDR3 coding DNA: TGTGCCAGCAGCCACATAAGGACAGGGGGAGAGGTGACCCAGTACTTC. This chain links TRBV7-6 with TRBJ2-5; 10 bases agree with TRBD1. Germline V CDR1 and CDR2: SGHVS, FNYEAQ. CDR3 length equals 16 residues. The V and J ends lost 5 bases and 7 bases, in that order; junction bases with no gene match: 13.